The 24 T cell receptor beta chains below all came from one sample that was sequenced in a study of T cell repertoires in ileal Crohn's disease. Noted time point: inflamed ileum from the surgical specimen. The method was immunoSEQ multiplex PCR; TCRdb's version includes in-frame clones alone and lacks a portion of them. The table records 16,000 or so clones, around 90% of them present only once. The sample taken for sequencing was ileal tissue. All receptors come from an adult with Crohn's disease.

This clone was observed once. The chain employs TRBV6-1 and TRBJ1-5; tentative D call: TRBD1 (5 bases). Between the trimmed V and J ends, which lost 2 bases and 2 bases, there was a span of 7 bases. The CDR3 consists of 14 residues. Germline CDR1 is MNHNS and CDR2 is SASEGT. CDR3 coding DNA: TGTGCCAGCAGTGAACAGGGAGGCAATCAGCCCCAGCATTTT. Its translation: CASSEQGGNQPQHF.

The chain uses TRBV28 and TRBJ1-2; D perhaps matches TRBD1 (5 bases). V lost 6 bases, J lost 5 bases, and 10 bases lay in between. Germline V lookup: CDR1 MDHEN, CDR2 SYDVKM. The CDR3 runs 12 residues. In nucleotides, the CDR3 is TGTGCCAGCAGCGACAGCAAATATGGCTACACCTTC. Protein sequence: CASSDSKYGYTF.

The rearrangement uses TRBV6-4 and TRBJ2-1; D possibly corresponds to TRBD2 (6 bases). The CDR3 covers 12 residues. Trimming pared 2 bases from V and 13 bases from J, leaving 12 bases between. The V gene's germline CDR1 is MRHNA and CDR2 SNTAGT. In DNA, the CDR3 is TGTGCCAGCAGTGACCCCGGGGGTTCCCAGTTCTTC. Translation gives CASSDPGGSQFF.

The chain is built from TRBV11-3 and TRBJ2-2; D not resolved. V lost 1 base, J lost 0 bases, and 9 bases lay in between. The CDR3 has 16 residues. The V gene's germline CDR1 is SGHNT and CDR2 YENEEA. This CDR3 is CASSLVWATNTGELFF. The CDR3 nucleotides read TGTGCCAGCAGCTTAGTATGGGCGACGAACACCGGGGAGCTGTTTTTT.

This clone was detected only a few times. CDR3 in amino acids: CASSWGARGSVTVEQYF. CDR3 in DNA: TGCGCCAGCAGCTGGGGGGCCAGGGGTTCGGTTACTGTCGAGCAGTACTTC. This chain links TRBV5-1 with TRBJ2-7; perhaps D is TRBD1 or TRBD2 (6 bases each). Trimming took 3 bases from V and 6 from J, leaving 25 bases between them. The CDR3 has 17 amino acids. Germline CDR1 SGHRS, CDR2 YFSETQ.

The chain uses TRBV7-9 and TRBJ2-7, with D perhaps matching TRBD2 (5 bases). Germline V gives CDR1 SEHNR, CDR2 FQNEAQ (reference sequence). Deletions cut 4 bases from V and 2 bases from J, with 18 bases between. This CDR3 spans 16 amino acids. The CDR3 protein is CASSSFGVGGAYEQYF. In DNA form, the CDR3 reads TGTGCCAGCAGCTCGTTCGGGGTGGGTGGGGCCTACGAGCAGTACTTC.

The J gene is TRBJ2-2, the V gene TRBV18, with D possibly matching TRBD1 (6 bases). Germline CDR1 reads KGHSH; CDR2 reads LQKENI. V lost 4 bases, J lost 1 base, and 7 bases lay in between. This CDR3 is 14 amino acids long. The CDR3 sequence is CASSRTENTGELFF. CDR3 nucleotide sequence: TGTGCCAGCTCACGGACAGAGAACACCGGGGAGCTGTTTTTT.

This clone was detected only a few times. V gene TRBV29-1 combines with J gene TRBJ2-1, with D uncertain. In germline, CDR1 is SQVTM, CDR2 ANQGSEA. Trimming shortened V by 1 base and J by 9 bases, and 13 bases separated the two germline ends. CDR3 length: 13 residues. The CDR3 region is CSVEGNGLAEQFF. Here the CDR3 DNA reads TGCAGCGTTGAAGGAAATGGCTTGGCTGAGCAGTTCTTC.

This sequence joins TRBV5-1 and TRBJ2-3, with 8 bases that match TRBD2. The V gene end was trimmed by 6 bases and the J gene end by 0 bases; junction bases not matched to a gene: 9. This CDR3 has 16 residues. Germline V CDR1 and CDR2: SGHRS, YFSETQ. DNA of the CDR3: TGCGCCAGCACCCCGGGGGGGGGTGCTAGCACAGATACGCAGTATTTT. It translates to CASTPGGGASTDTQYF.

V and J are TRBV6-5 and TRBJ2-5; tentatively, D is TRBD1 (6 bases). Between the trimmed V and J ends, which lost 0 bases and 2 bases, there was a span of 10 bases. The CDR3 has 15 residues. CDR1 MNHEY and CDR2 SVGAGI come from the germline V gene. CDR3 in DNA: TGTGCCAGCAGTTACTCCACAGGGTCGCAAGAGACCCAGTACTTC. This translates into CASSYSTGSQETQYF.

This clone appeared once. The rearrangement links TRBV30 to TRBJ2-5; 12 bases fit TRBD2. CDR1 is GTSNPN and CDR2 is SVGIG in the germline V gene (reference sequence). The ends lost 5 bases at V and 6 bases at J; junction bases unmatched: 4. The CDR3 consists of 13 residues. The CDR3 protein is CAWQTSGGQTQYF. CDR3 nucleotides: TGTGCCTGGCAGACTAGCGGGGGACAGACCCAGTACTTC.

The CDR3 region has the DNA TGTGCCAGCAGCTCCGCGACTAGCGGGGGGGATGAGCAGTTCTTC. This codes for CASSSATSGGDEQFF. The chain couples TRBV9 to TRBJ2-1; 14 positions agree with TRBD2. With 4 bases clipped from V and 8 bases from J, the junction kept 5 bases outside the gene matches. The germline V gene encodes CDR1 SGDLS and CDR2 YYNGEE. The CDR3 sequence is 15 residues long.

This clone appeared once. The chain joins TRBV5-6 to TRBJ2-1, with TRBD2 identical over 7 bases. Germline trimming cut 2 bases from V and 7 bases from J; bases unmatched to any gene: 12. The CDR3 consists of 16 residues. CDR1 is SGHDT, CDR2 YYEEEE, per germline. The CDR3 DNA is TGTGCCAGCAGCTTCCTGGACTCGGCGGGGGAAAATGAGCAGTTCTTC. It specifies CASSFLDSAGENEQFF.

The chain employs TRBV29-1 and TRBJ1-1, with 7 bases lining up with TRBD1. V lost 4 bases to trimming and J lost 5 bases; unmatched junction nucleotides: 10. The CDR3 covers 14 residues. Germline loops: CDR1 SQVTM, CDR2 ANQGSEA. The CDR3 DNA sequence: TGCAGCGTTGCCTTCTTAACAGGGGAGACTGAAGCTTTCTTT. Its protein product is CSVAFLTGETEAFF.

This sequence joins TRBV5-1 and TRBJ2-5, with D maybe TRBD1 (7 bases). Germline CDR1 and CDR2: SGHRS and YFSETQ. This CDR3 is built from 15 residues. Trimming shortened V by 7 bases and J by 4 bases, and 20 bases separated the two germline ends. The CDR3 region has the DNA TGCGCCAGCCTGGGAGGAGGGGGCGCGGGAGAGACCCAGTACTTC. Its translation: CASLGGGGAGETQYF.

This rearrangement joins TRBV5-4 to TRBJ2-6, with D possibly TRBD2 on 7 matching bases. Germline V gene data show CDR1 as SGHNT and CDR2 as YYREEE (reference sequence). CDR3 length: 17 residues. The V gene lost 4 bases and the J gene lost 1 base, with 15 bases spanning the gap. CDR3 sequence reads: CASSLVKGGSGANVLTF. The CDR3, as DNA: TGTGCCAGCAGCCTGGTAAAGGGGGGGTCTGGGGCCAACGTCCTGACTTTC.

The chain couples TRBV2 to TRBJ2-7; no firm D call. Trimming pared 2 bases from V and 3 bases from J, leaving 11 bases between. Germline V gives CDR1 SNHLY, CDR2 FYNNEI. The CDR3 loop spans 14 amino acids. The DNA of the CDR3 is TGTGCCAGCAGTGAATCGGCAGTGAACTACGAGCAGTACTTC. This encodes CASSESAVNYEQYF.

The CDR3 sequence is CARSLQGRDEQYF. The CDR3 DNA reads as TGTGCCAGAAGCTTACAGGGAAGGGACGAGCAGTACTTC. V and J are TRBV5-3 and TRBJ2-7; weak D call: TRBD1 (6 bases). TRBV5-3 is assigned to the ORF class and has an uncertain function. The CDR3 is 13 amino acids. Trimming took off 2 bases at V and 5 bases at J, with 11 bases between the two ends.

This chain connects TRBV7-3 to TRBJ1-2, with D possibly matching TRBD1 (5 bases). The CDR3 contains 13 residues. With 5 bases removed from V and 6 bases from J, the gap between germline ends came to 13 bases. Germline lookup yields CDR1 SGHTA and CDR2 FQGTGA. DNA for the CDR3: TGTGCCAGCAGCCCTTCCGGGGGTAATGGCTACACCTTC. Translating gives CASSPSGGNGYTF.

This sequence joins TRBV7-2 and TRBJ1-6, with a weak D call TRBD1 (5 bases). CDR3 length: 15 residues. Germline CDR1 reads SGHTA; CDR2 reads FQGNSA. Trimming took off 6 bases at V and 2 bases at J, with 11 bases between the two ends. The CDR3: CASSRVGAYNSPLHF. Written as DNA, the CDR3 is TGTGCCAGCAGTCGGGTAGGGGCCTATAATTCACCCCTCCACTTT. The full variable domain, with the rest looked up from reference TRBV7-2 and TRBJ1-6, is GAGVSQSPSNKVTEKGKDVELRCDPISGHTALYWYRQSLGQGLEFLIYFQGNSAPDKSGLPSDRFSAERTGGSVSTLTIQRTQQEDSAVYLCASSRVGAYNSPLHFGNGTRLTVT.

This chain joins TRBV7-6 and TRBJ1-6; D may be TRBD1 (5 bases). Germline V gene data show CDR1 as SGHVS and CDR2 as FNYEAQ. V was cut by 5 bases and J by 8 bases, with 16 bases left in between. The CDR3 has 15 amino acids. The CDR3 coding sequence is TGTGCCAGCAGCGTCACCCGGGGGGGGGATTCACCCCTCCACTTT. Amino acid sequence: CASSVTRGGDSPLHF.

This chain connects TRBV14 to TRBJ2-2, with D unresolved. Trimming took off 2 bases at V and 4 bases at J, with 5 bases between the two ends. CDR1 and CDR2 (germline): SGHDN, FVKESK. The CDR3 loop spans 13 amino acids. CDR3 in amino acids: CASSQWTTGELFF. The CDR3 bases are TGTGCCAGCAGCCAATGGACCACCGGGGAGCTGTTTTTT.

The V gene is TRBV7-9, the J gene TRBJ2-6; 13 positions agree with TRBD2. V lost 2 bases and J lost 2; bases outside the gene matches: 6. There are 19 residues in the CDR3. Per germline, CDR1 SEHNR and CDR2 FQNEAQ (reference sequence). The CDR3 DNA sequence: TGTGCCAGCAGCTTATTGTCCGGGACTAGCGGGACTGGGGCCAACGTCCTGACTTTC. Its protein is CASSLLSGTSGTGANVLTF.

The V call is TRBV5-4, the J call TRBJ1-2; the D gene is possibly TRBD1 (5 bases). The CDR3 is made up of 16 amino acids. The germline V gene encodes CDR1 SGHNT and CDR2 YYREEE (reference sequence). Trimming removed 2 bases at V and 3 bases at J, with 17 bases between. CDR3 bases: TGTGCCAGCAGCTTCAATTCGGGGCGGAGGGACTATGGCTACACCTTC. Translated: CASSFNSGRRDYGYTF.